This paragraph covers one T cell receptor (beta chain) sequence. This clone was counted a single time. Its antigen has not been determined. The input lacks base qualities; no much larger clone sits a single base away. A second Seattle source provided samples from volunteer blood donors who had recovered from COVID-19. Collaborating institutions collected whole blood in K2EDTA tubes following their own protocols. For TCRbeta analysis, collaborator samples were shipped as frozen whole blood, as isolated PBMCs, or as DNA extracted from either sample type. The sample is drawn from a study of blood T cell repertoires in COVID-19 (dated by TCRdb to 2020 to 2022). With respect to the entire study: The collaborator samples originated in the United States, Italy and Spain and spanned the acute and convalescent phases of COVID-19. HLA class I and class II types, where available, came from metadata supplied by the sample provider rather than from assay-based typing. Samples came from the ongoing ImmuneRACE study (first 160 participants) plus 1,254 subjects from 6 global collaborators. The material from the prospective study consisted of cDNA or gDNA derived from T cells, B-cell-depleted T cells, or PBMCs. A de-identified subject ID, COVID-19 status, age in years and sex were almost always included in the sample metadata. Subjects who had been exposed to COVID-19, were actively infected with it, or had recovered from it provided the deeply sampled blood TCRbeta repertoires that made up the dataset. A freely available public database, intended as a resource for researchers studying the immune response to SARS-CoV-2, is where the repertoires were released. Summary of the overall study and its limitations: The quantity of clinical and demographic metadata differed by source and by participant and was supplied without curation.

TCRbeta CDR3 regions were amplified from genomic DNA using the immunoSEQ Assay, a bias-controlled multiplex PCR. Per the source publication's procedure: The number of nucleated cells in each sample was estimated by amplification of reference gene primers within the assay. To quantify the absolute abundance of each unique TCRbeta CDR3 rearrangement, sequence reads were collapsed and filtered. Productive Simpson clonality was computed per sample as the square root of Simpson's diversity index over productive rearrangements. TCRdb holds this immuneACCESS table with in-frame rearrangements only. Some clones are missing; in checked studies, unresolved V genes explain under half, and the rest has no known cause. V and J calls and clone size follow that table, whereas D and trimming were derived from the DNA. Counted in this sample were about 240,000 clones; about nine tenths of them appeared once. The ten biggest clones cover just over 7% of the sample.

The clonotype was recovered from a man in his sixties who had recovered from COVID-19. Material for sequencing was peripheral blood.

The DNA sequence follows: TGTGCCAGCAGTTTATCCCACAATGGCTACACCTTC. Its product reads: CASSLSHNGYTF. The chain couples TRBV28 to TRBJ1-2, with no confident D gene call. Taken from the germline V gene, the CDR1 and CDR2 loops are MDHEN and SYDVKM. The trim is 1 base for V and 6 bases for J, with a gap of 6 bases between the germline ends. Including the terminal cysteine and phenylalanine, the CDR3 comprises 12 residues. Only the CDR3 region is kept as DNA, spanning 36 bases read in frame from base 1.